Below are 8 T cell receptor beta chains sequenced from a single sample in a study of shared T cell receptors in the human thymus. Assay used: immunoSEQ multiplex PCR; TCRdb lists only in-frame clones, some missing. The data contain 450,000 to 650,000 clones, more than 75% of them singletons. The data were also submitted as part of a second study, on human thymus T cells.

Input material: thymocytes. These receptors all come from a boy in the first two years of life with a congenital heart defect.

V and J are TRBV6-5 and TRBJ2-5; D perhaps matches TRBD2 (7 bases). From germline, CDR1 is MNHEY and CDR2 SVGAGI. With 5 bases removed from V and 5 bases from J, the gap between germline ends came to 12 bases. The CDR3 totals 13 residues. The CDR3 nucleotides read TGTGCCAGCAGTAAAGGGGGGGGTGAGACCCAGTACTTC. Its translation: CASSKGGGETQYF.

CDR3 loop: CASSQASSGSYNEQFF. DNA of the CDR3: TGCGCCAGCAGCCAGGCTTCTAGCGGCAGCTACAATGAGCAGTTCTTC. V usage is TRBV4-3 and J usage is TRBJ2-1; TRBD2 matches at 7 bases. The germline V gene has CDR1 LGHNA and CDR2 YSLEER. V was pared by 3 bases and J by 3 bases, with 8 bases of the junction left unmatched. This CDR3 contains 16 residues.

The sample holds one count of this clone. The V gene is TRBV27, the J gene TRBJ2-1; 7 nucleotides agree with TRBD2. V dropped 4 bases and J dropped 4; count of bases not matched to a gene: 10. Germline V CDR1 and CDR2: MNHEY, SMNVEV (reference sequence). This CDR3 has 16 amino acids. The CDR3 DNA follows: TGTGCCAGCAGTTACCTCGGGGAGGGCCGATACAATGAGCAGTTCTTC. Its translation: CASSYLGEGRYNEQFF.

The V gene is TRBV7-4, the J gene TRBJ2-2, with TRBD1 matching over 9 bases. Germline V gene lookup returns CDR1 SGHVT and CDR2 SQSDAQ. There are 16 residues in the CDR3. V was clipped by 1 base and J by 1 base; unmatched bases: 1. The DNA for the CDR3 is TGTGCCAGCAGCTTAGGGGGACAGGGGAACACCGGGGAGCTGTTTTTT. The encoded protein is CASSLGGQGNTGELFF.

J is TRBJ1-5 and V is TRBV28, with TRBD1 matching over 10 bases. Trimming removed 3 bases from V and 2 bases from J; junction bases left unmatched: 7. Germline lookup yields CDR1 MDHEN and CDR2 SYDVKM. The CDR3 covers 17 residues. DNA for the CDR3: TGTGCCAGCAGTTTCCGGGACAGGGGATCGGGCAATCAGCCCCAGCATTTT. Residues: CASSFRDRGSGNQPQHF.

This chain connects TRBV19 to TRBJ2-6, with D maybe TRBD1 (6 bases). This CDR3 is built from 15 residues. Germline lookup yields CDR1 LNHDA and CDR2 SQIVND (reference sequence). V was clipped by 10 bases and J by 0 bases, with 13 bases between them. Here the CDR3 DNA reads TGTGCCACCCAAGGACAGAGCTCTGGGGCCAACGTCCTGACTTTC. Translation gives CATQGQSSGANVLTF. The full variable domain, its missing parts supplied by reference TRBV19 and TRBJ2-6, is DGGITQSPKYLFRKEGQNVTLSCEQNLNHDAMYWYRQDPGQGLRLIYYSQIVNDFQKGDIAEGYSVSREKKESFPLTVTSAQKNPTAFYLCATQGQSSGANVLTFGAGSRLTVL.

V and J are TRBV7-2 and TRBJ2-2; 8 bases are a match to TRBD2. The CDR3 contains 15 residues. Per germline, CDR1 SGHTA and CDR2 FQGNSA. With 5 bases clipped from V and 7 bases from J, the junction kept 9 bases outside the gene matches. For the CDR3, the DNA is TGTGCCAGCAGCGACGGGAGGGCCTATGACGGGGAGCTGTTTTTT. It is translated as CASSDGRAYDGELFF. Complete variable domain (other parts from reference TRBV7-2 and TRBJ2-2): GAGVSQSPSNKVTEKGKDVELRCDPISGHTALYWYRQSLGQGLEFLIYFQGNSAPDKSGLPSDRFSAERTGGSVSTLTIQRTQQEDSAVYLCASSDGRAYDGELFFGEGSRLTVL.

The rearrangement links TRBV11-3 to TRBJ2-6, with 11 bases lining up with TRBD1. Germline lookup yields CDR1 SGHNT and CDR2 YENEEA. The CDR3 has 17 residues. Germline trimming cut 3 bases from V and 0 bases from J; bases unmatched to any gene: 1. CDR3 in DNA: TGTGCCAGCAGCTTGGGGACAGGGGGCTCTGGGGCCAACGTCCTGACTTTC. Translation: CASSLGTGGSGANVLTF.